Below, one T cell receptor beta chain is given with its context. The antigen is undetermined. As every portion of the isolated RNA was reverse transcribed, the sequencing read expressed TCRB transcripts. Naive, central memory and regulatory T cell samples yielded around 3.5 million reads on average. The method was immunoSEQ multiplex PCR; TCRdb's version includes in-frame clones alone and lacks a portion of them. Among 300,000 to 450,000 clones listed, 8.5% to 10% were seen once. Per the germline V gene, CDR1 is LNHDA and CDR2 is SQIVND (reference sequence). V lost 1 base, J lost 3 bases, and 3 bases lay in between. The CDR3 is 13 residues long. This record belongs to a study of beta chain features in type 1 diabetes. Turning to the study itself: In all, around 110,000,000 sorted cells from all samples were analyzed.

Every single donor gave one heparinised blood draw, and these averaged roughly 0.11 L. Study-wide findings and caveats: Type 1 diabetes patients had TCRB CDR3s that were shorter (moderately but significantly so) in all four CD4+ subsets.

The sample comprised central memory CD4+ T cells from blood. The source is a man younger than 40 with type 1 diabetes. J is TRBJ2-2 and V is TRBV19; no definite D call. In DNA, the CDR3 is TGTGCCAGTAGTATAGTAGACACCGGGGAGCTGTTTTTT. It encodes CASSIVDTGELFF.